This TCR beta chain was retrieved from a study of regulatory T cells in long-lasting Graves disease. For the study at large: Those Graves' patients who were newly diagnosed had been on antithyroid drugs under 3 months. Overall study results and limits: TRBV28, TRBJ1-2 and TRBJ2-5 emerged as the favored segments in persistent disease. Public clonotype sharing was higher in persistent than newly diagnosed patients.

The sample holds a few counts of this clonotype. Its antigen is as yet unknown. HTBI primers from iRepertoire and Arm-PCR of CDR3 regions yielded the TCR beta libraries. In TCRdb, the multiplex PCR reads were re-called with MiXCR into one record per CDR3 protein. The sample carries roughly 430,000 distinct CDR3 sequences, about 17% recorded once. The time point here: newly diagnosed GD, antithyroid drugs for less than 3 months. Construction of the TCR library relied on RNA isolated from PBMCs. V lost 7 bases, J lost 5 bases, and 19 bases lay in between. Germline V gene data show CDR1 as LNHDA and CDR2 as SQIVND (reference sequence). This CDR3 contains 15 residues. These data also formed part of another study, on T cells in Graves' hyperthyroidism and ophthalmopathy.

The sequence derives from a woman under 40 with Graves disease. The genes are TRBV19 and TRBJ2-3; tentatively, D is TRBD2 (6 bases). The sequences come from peripheral blood mononuclear cells (PBMCs), collected at new diagnosis, from a patient treated with antithyroid drugs. In DNA form, the CDR3 reads TGTGCCAGTAAACTTTCCGGACTACCTCGAGATACGCAGTATTTT. As protein: CASKLSGLPRDTQYF.